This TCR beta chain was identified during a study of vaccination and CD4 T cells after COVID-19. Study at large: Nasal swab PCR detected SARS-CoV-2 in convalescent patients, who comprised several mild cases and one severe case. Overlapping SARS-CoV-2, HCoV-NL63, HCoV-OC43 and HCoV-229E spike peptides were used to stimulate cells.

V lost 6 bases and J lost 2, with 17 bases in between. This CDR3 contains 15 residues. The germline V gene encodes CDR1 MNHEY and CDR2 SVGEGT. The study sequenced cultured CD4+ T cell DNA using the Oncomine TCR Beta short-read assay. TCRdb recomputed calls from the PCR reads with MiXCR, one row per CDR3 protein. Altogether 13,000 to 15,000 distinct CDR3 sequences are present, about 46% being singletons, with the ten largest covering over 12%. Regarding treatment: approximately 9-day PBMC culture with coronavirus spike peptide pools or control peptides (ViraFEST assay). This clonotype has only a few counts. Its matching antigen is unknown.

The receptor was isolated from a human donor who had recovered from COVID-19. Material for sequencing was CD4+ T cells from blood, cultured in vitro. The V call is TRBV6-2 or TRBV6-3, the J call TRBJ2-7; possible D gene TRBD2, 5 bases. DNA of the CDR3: TGTGCCAGCAGCCGTATCCGGGATACCCCCTACGAGCAGTACTTC. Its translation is CASSRIRDTPYEQYF.